The clone carrying this TCR beta chain occurred many times. Its cognate antigen is unknown. TCRdb reprocessed the 5' RACE reads via MiXCR and lists one record per CDR3 protein. The sample has tens of thousands of distinct CDR3 sequences, 2.5% to 3% seen once; the top ten hold 7.7%. This sample was taken from a study of CD8 T cells in ankylosing spondylitis. General study findings and limits: Several of the motif variants were reported before in synovial fluid and blood from reactive arthritis. The disease-linked clones had a CD8+ phenotype and low blood frequencies. Fewer than ten highly homologous variants made up a TCR beta motif that seemed to typify ankylosing spondylitis blood. Researchers reportedly found disease-linked clones significantly enriched in matched ankylosing spondylitis synovial fluid.

The length of the CDR3 is 17 residues. Germline assignment: CDR1 SGDLS and CDR2 YYNGEE. V was pared by 3 bases and J by 4 bases, with 6 bases of the junction left unmatched. Sequenced: blood, either unsorted or a sorted T cell fraction (not recorded which). The receptor's source is a female donor with ankylosing spondylitis or in good health (not recorded which). The chain combines TRBV9 with TRBJ2-2, with 13 positions matching TRBD2. The CDR3 DNA reads TGTGCCAGCAGCGCCCGACTAGCGGGGGGAGGCACCGGGGAGCTGTTTTTT. Its translation is CASSARLAGGGTGELFF.